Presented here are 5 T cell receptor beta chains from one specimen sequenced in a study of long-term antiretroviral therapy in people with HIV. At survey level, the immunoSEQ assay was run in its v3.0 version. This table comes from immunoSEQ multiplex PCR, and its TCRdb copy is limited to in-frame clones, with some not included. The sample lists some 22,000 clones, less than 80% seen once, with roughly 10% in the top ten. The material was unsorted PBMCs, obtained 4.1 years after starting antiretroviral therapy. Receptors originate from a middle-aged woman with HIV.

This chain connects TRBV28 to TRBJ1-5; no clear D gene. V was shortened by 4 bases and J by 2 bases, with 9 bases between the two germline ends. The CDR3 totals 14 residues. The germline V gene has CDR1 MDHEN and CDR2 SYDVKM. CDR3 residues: CASSSLEGNQPQHF. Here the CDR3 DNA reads TGTGCCAGCAGTTCGCTAGAGGGCAATCAGCCCCAGCATTTT.

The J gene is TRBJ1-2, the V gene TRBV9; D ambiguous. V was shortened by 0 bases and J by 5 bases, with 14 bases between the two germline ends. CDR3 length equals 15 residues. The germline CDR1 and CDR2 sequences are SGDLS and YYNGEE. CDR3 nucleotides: TGTGCCAGCAGCGTAGCTCCCGGGGTGCCTTATGGCTACACCTTC. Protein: CASSVAPGVPYGYTF.

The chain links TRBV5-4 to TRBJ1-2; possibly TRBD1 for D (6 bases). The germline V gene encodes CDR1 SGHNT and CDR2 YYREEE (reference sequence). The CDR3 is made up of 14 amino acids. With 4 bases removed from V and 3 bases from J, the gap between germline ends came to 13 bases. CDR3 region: CASSPRGGDYGYTF. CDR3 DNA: TGTGCCAGCAGCCCCAGGGGCGGGGACTATGGCTACACCTTC.

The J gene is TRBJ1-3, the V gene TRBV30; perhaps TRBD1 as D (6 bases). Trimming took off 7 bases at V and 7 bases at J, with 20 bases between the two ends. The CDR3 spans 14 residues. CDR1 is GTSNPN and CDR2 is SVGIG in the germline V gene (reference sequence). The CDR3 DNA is TGTGCCTCATCACGGGGGGGGGCACCGAACACCATATATTTT. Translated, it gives CASSRGGAPNTIYF.

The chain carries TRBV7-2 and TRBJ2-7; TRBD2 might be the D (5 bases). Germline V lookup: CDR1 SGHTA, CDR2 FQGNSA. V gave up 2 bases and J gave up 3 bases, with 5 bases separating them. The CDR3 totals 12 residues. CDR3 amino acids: CASSLSGYEQYF. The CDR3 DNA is TGTGCCAGCAGCTTAAGCGGCTACGAGCAGTACTTC.